This entry concerns a single T cell receptor (beta chain). Its specificity is not known. These data are taken from a study of T cells in localized non-small cell lung cancer. The study, taken as a whole, reports: Sequencing was restricted to one tumor region; therefore, heterogeneity remains possible.

Looked up from germline, CDR1 is WNHNN and CDR2 is SYGVQD (reference sequence). The ends were cut back, 6 bases at V and 7 bases at J, with 13 bases in the middle. The CDR3 length is 13 residues. Sequencing used immunoSEQ multiplex PCR; TCRdb keeps in-frame clones, though not all of them. The repertoire holds 100,000 to 150,000 clones, with roughly 90% as singletons. Sequenced material: peripheral blood, taken before any cancer treatment. The chain employs TRBV10-1 and TRBJ1-5; D is ambiguous. This sequence was found in a female donor older than 55 with stage I lung adenocarcinoma. CDR3 bases: TGCGCCAGCAGAGACCCCGGGGTCCAGCCCCAGCATTTT. Its protein product is CASRDPGVQPQHF.